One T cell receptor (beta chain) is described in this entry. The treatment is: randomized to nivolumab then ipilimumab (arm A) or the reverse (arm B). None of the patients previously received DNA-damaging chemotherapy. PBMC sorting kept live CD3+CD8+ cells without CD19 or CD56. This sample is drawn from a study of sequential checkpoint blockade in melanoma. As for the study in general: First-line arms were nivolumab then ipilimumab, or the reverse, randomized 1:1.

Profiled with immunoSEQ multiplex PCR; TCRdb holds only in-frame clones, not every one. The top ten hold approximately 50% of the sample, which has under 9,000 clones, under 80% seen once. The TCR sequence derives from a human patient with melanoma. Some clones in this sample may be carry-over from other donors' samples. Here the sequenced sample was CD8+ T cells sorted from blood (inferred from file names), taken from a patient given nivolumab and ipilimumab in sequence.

This CDR3 reads CASSSASGPQRGLYEQYF. CDR3 nucleotides: TGTGCCAGCAGCTCCGCTAGCGGGCCCCAACGGGGCCTCTACGAGCAGTACTTC. This chain uses TRBV7-9 with TRBJ2-7; 8 positions match TRBD2. CDR3 size: 18 residues. The ends lost 4 bases at V and 3 bases at J; junction bases unmatched: 17. Germline V gives CDR1 SEHNR, CDR2 FQNEAQ (reference sequence).